This TCR beta chain came from a study of PD-L1 blockade in urothelial cancer. V dropped 0 bases and J dropped 0 bases, with 6 bases sitting between them. Germline V gene data show CDR1 as MNHNY and CDR2 as SVGAGI (reference sequence). This CDR3 is 15 amino acids long. Time point described: pretreatment peripheral blood. Patients' urothelial carcinoma was locally advanced or metastatic. Peripheral blood mononuclear cells were collected from every patient before and during treatment, yielding between 1 and 8 samples per patient. The method was immunoSEQ multiplex PCR; TCRdb's version includes in-frame clones alone and lacks a portion of them. The table shows some 66,000 clones, with approximately 86% occurring only once. Details on this clone: Antigen specificity is unknown.

Study-wide points: Enhanced expansion of tumor-associated blood clones at 3 weeks characterized durable-benefit patients.

Sequences were derived from PBMCs, sampled around atezolizumab (anti-PD-L1) treatment. This clonotype originated in a man aged 55 to 70 with urothelial cancer. The chain combines TRBV6-6 with TRBJ1-5, with D unresolved. CDR3 loop: CASSYSGDSNQPQHF. Written as DNA, the CDR3 is TGTGCCAGCAGTTACTCAGGAGATAGCAATCAGCCCCAGCATTTT.